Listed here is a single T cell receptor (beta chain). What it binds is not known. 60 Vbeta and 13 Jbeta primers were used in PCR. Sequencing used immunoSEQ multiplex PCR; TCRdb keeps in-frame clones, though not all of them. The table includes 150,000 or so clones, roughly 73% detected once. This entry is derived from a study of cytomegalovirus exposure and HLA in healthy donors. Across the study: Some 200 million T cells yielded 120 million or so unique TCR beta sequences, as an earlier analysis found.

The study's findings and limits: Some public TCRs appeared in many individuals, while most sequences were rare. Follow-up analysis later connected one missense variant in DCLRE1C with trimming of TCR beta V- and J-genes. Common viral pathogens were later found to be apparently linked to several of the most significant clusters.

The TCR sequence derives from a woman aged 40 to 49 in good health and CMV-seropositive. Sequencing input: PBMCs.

This chain's CDR3 is CASSLGGGPQHF. The CDR3 nucleotides read TGTGCCAGCAGCTTAGGGGGGGGGCCCCAGCATTTT. The chain joins TRBV11-2 to TRBJ1-5; the D gene is possibly TRBD1 (5 bases). This CDR3 is built from 12 residues. Germline V lookup: CDR1 SGHAT, CDR2 FQNNGV. Trimming cost V 1 base and J 9 bases, with 7 bases left between them. Based on the CDR3 plus reference TRBV11-2 and TRBJ1-5, the full variable domain is EAGVAQSPRYKIIEKRQSVAFWCNPISGHATLYWYQQILGQGPKLLIQFQNNGVVDDSQLPKDRFSAERLKGVDSTLKIQPAKLEDSAVYLCASSLGGGPQHFGDGTRLSIL.